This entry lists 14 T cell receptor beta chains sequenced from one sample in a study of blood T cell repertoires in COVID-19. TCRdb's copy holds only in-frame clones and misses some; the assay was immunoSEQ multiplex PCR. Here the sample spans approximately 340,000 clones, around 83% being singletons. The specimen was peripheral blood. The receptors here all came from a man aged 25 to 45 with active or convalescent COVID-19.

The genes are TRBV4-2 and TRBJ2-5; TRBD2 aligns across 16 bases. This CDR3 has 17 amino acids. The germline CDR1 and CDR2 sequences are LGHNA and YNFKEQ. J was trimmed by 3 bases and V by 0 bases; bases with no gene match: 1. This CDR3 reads CASSQDGTSGGEETQYF. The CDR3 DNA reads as TGTGCCAGCAGCCAAGATGGGACTAGCGGGGGGGAAGAGACCCAGTACTTC.

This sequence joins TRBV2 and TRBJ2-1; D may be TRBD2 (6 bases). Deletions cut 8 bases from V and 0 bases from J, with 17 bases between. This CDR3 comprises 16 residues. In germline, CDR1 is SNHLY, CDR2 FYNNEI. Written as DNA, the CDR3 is TGTGCCAGCTGGGGGGTCCAATCCAGCTCCTACAATGAGCAGTTCTTC. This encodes CASWGVQSSSYNEQFF.

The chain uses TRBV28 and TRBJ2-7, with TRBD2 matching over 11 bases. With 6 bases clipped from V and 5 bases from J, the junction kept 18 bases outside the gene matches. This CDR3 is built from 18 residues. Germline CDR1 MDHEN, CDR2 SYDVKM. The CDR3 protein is CASSSGGGIPSGRHEQYF. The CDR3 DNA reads TGTGCCAGCAGCTCGGGGGGGGGCATCCCTAGCGGGAGGCACGAGCAGTACTTC.

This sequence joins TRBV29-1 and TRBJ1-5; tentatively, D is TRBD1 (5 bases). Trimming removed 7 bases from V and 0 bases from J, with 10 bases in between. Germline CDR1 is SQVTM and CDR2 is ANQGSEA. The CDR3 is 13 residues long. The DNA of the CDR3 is TGCAGCGCTCGGGGGGGTAGCAATCAGCCCCAGCATTTT. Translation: CSARGGSNQPQHF.

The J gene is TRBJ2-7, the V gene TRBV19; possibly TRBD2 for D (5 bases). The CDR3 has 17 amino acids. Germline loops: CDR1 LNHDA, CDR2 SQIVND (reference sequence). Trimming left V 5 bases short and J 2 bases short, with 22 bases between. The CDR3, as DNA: TGTGCCAGTAGTGCGGGTATCACGGGGTTAAGCACCTACGAGCAGTACTTC. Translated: CASSAGITGLSTYEQYF.

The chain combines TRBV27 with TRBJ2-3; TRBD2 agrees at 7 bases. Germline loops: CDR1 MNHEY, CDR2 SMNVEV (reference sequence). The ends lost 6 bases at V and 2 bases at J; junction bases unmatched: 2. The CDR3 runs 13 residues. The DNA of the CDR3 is TGTGCCAGCAGCCGGGACTACACAGATACGCAGTATTTT. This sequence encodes CASSRDYTDTQYF.

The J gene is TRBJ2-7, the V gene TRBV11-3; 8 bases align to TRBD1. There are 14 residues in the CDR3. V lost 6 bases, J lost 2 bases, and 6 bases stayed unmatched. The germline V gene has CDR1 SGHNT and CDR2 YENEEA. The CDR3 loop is CASSQPGQAYEQYF. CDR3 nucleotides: TGTGCCAGCAGTCAACCGGGACAGGCCTACGAGCAGTACTTC.

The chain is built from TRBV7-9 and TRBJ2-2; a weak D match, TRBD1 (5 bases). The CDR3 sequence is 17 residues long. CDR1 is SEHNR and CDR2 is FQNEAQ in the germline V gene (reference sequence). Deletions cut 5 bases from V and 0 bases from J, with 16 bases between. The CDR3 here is CASSILPTGSNTGELFF. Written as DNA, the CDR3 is TGTGCCAGCAGCATCCTCCCCACAGGCTCGAACACCGGGGAGCTGTTTTTT.

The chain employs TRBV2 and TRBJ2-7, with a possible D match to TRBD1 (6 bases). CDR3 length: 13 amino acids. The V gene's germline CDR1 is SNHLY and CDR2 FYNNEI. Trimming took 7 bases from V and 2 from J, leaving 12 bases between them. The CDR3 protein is CASKTTGTYEQYF. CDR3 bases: TGTGCCAGCAAAACAACAGGGACCTACGAGCAGTACTTC. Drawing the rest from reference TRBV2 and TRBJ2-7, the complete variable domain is EPEVTQTPSHQVTQMGQEVILRCVPISNHLYFYWYRQILGQKVEFLVSFYNNEISEKSEIFDDQFSVERPDGSNFTLKIRSTKLEDSAMYFCASKTTGTYEQYFGPGTRLTVT.

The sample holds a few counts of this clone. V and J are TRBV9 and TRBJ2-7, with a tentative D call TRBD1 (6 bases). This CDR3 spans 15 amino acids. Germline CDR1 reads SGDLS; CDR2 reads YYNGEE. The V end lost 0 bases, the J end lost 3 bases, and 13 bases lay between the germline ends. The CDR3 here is CASSVGGRTVYEQYF. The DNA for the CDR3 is TGTGCCAGCAGCGTAGGCGGTCGGACAGTCTACGAGCAGTACTTC.

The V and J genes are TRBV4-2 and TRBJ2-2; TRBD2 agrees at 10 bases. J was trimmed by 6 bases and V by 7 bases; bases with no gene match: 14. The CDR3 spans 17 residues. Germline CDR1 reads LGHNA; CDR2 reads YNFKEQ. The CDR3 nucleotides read TGTGCCAGCACCCCACCGAGAGCTAGCGGGAGATCCGGGGAGCTGTTTTTT. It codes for CASTPPRASGRSGELFF.

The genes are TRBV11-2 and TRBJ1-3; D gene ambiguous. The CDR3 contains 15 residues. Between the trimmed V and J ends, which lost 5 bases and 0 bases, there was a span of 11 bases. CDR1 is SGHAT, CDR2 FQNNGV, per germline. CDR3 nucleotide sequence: TGTGCCAGCAGCCCCCTCGGTACCTCTGGAAACACCATATATTTT. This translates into CASSPLGTSGNTIYF.

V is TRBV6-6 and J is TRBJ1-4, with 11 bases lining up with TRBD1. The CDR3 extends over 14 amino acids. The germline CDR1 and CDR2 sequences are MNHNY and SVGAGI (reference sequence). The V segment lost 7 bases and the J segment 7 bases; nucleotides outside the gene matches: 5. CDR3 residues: CASTRDRGFEKLFF. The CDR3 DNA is TGTGCCAGCACCCGGGACAGGGGGTTTGAAAAACTGTTTTTT.

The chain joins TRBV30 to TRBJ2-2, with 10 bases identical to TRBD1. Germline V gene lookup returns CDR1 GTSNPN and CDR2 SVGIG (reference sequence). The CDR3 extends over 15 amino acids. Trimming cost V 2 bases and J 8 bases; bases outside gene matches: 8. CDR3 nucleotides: TGTGCCTGGAGTCCGGGACAGGGGTGGGGAGGGGAGCTGTTTTTT. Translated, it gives CAWSPGQGWGGELFF.